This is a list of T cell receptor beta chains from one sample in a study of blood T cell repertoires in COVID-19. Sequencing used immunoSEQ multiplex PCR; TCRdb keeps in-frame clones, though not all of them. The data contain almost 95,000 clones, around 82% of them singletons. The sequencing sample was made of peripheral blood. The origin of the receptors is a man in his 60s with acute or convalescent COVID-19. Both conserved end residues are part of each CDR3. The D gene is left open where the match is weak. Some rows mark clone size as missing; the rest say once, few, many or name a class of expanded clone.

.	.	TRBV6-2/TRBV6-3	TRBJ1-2	TGTGCCAGCAGTTATTCGAGGGTTCAGAGCTACACCTTC	CASSYSRVQSYTF
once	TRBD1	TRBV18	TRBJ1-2	TGTGCCAGCTCACCACCGTCAGGGGGAGGCTACACCTTC	CASSPPSGGGYTF
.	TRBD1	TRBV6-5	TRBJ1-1	TGTGCCAGCAGTTGGACCGGACAGGGGATGAACACTGAAGCTTTCTTT	CASSWTGQGMNTEAFF
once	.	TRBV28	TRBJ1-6	TGTGCCAGCAGTTCGGAGGCAGTTAATAATTCACCCCTCCACTTT	CASSSEAVNNSPLHF
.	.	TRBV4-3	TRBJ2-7	TGCGCCAGCAGCCTCGGACGGGGGAATTACGAGCAGTACTTC	CASSLGRGNYEQYF
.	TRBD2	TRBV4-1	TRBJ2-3	TGCGCCAGCAGCCCGAGGACTAGCGGGGGAACAGATACGCAGTATTTT	CASSPRTSGGTDTQYF
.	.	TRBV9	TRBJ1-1	TGTGCCAGCAGCGCCGGGTGGAACACTGAAGCTTTCTTT	CASSAGWNTEAFF
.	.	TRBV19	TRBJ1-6	TGTGCCAGTATGGGGGGCTATAATTCACCCCTCCACTTT	CASMGGYNSPLHF
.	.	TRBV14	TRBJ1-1	TGTGCCAGCAGCCAGATGGGCTTAAGGTGGTCGTTACGCTCTAACACTGAAGCTTTCTTT	CASSQMGLRWSLRSNTEAFF
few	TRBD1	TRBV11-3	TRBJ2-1	TGTGCCAGCAGCGACAGGGTGAACAATGAGCAGTTCTTC	CASSDRVNNEQFF
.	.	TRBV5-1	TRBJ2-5	TGCGCCAGCAGCTTGGGACATTCCCAAGAGACCCAGTACTTC	CASSLGHSQETQYF
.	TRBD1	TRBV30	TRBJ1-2	TGTGCCTGGAGTGTACGGGCAGGGGGAGGCTACACCTTC	CAWSVRAGGGYTF
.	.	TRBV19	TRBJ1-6	TGTGCCAGTAGTTCGCGGGTCAATTCACCCCTCCACTTT	CASSSRVNSPLHF
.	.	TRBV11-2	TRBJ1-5	TGTGCCAGCAGCTCTGGCGGAGATCAGCCCCAGCATTTT	CASSSGGDQPQHF